Presented here are 6 T cell receptor beta chains from one specimen sequenced in a study of PD-L1 blockade in urothelial cancer. Sequencing used immunoSEQ multiplex PCR; TCRdb keeps in-frame clones, though not all of them. The sample has about 80,000 clones, approximately 80% seen once. Time point of the sample: pretreatment peripheral blood. The sequencing here drew on PBMCs, taken around atezolizumab (anti-PD-L1) treatment. The source of these receptors is a man between 40 and 49 years old with urothelial cancer.

This chain uses TRBV7-9 with TRBJ2-6; 11 nucleotides align to TRBD1. V lost 4 bases, J lost 3 bases, and 11 bases stayed unmatched. The CDR3 length is 19 residues. The germline V gene has CDR1 SEHNR and CDR2 FQNEAQ (reference sequence). CDR3 loop: CASSSPDRGLLGGANVLTF. The CDR3 nucleotides read TGTGCCAGCAGCTCACCGGACAGGGGGCTCCTGGGTGGGGCCAACGTCCTGACTTTC. Full variable domain (outside the CDR3, taken from reference TRBV7-9 and TRBJ2-6): DTGVSQNPRHKITKRGQNVTFRCDPISEHNRLYWYRQTLGQGPEFLTYFQNEAQLEKSRLLSDRFSAERPKGSFSTLEIQRTEQGDSAMYLCASSSPDRGLLGGANVLTFGAGSRLTVL.

The rearrangement links TRBV28 to TRBJ2-5; 10 bases match TRBD2. CDR1 and CDR2 (germline): MDHEN, SYDVKM. V gave up 5 bases and J gave up 0 bases; unmatched junction bases: 3. There are 15 residues in the CDR3. The CDR3 nucleotides read TGTGCCAGCAGTCTGACTAGCGGGTACCAAGAGACCCAGTACTTC. Translating it yields CASSLTSGYQETQYF.

The rearrangement joins TRBV25-1 to TRBJ1-2; 8 bases fit TRBD1. V lost 5 bases to trimming and J lost 5 bases; unmatched junction nucleotides: 4. Per germline, CDR1 MGHDK and CDR2 SYGVNS. This CDR3 spans 13 amino acids. The CDR3 protein is CASSRTGLYGYTF. The DNA for the CDR3 is TGTGCCAGCAGTCGGACAGGGTTATATGGCTACACCTTC.

This clone appeared a few times. The chain links TRBV28 to TRBJ2-1, with 9 positions matching TRBD2. Looked up from germline, CDR1 is MDHEN and CDR2 is SYDVKM. This CDR3 is built from 15 residues. V was pared by 8 bases and J by 7 bases, with 12 bases of the junction left unmatched. CDR3 protein: CASRGQAGGGNEQFF. CDR3 nucleotides: TGTGCCAGCCGAGGACAAGCGGGAGGTGGGAATGAGCAGTTCTTC.

The CDR3 reads CASKEYTGELFF. The CDR3 region has the DNA TGTGCCAGCAAGGAGTACACCGGGGAGCTGTTTTTT. This chain links TRBV25-1 with TRBJ2-2; D is unclear. Germline CDR1 is MGHDK and CDR2 is SYGVNS. This CDR3 is 12 amino acids long. V was trimmed by 7 bases and J by 3 bases, leaving 6 bases between them.

This clone was seen a single time. The J gene is TRBJ2-2, the V gene TRBV5-8; D might be TRBD2 (5 bases). The germline CDR1 and CDR2 sequences are SGHTS and YDEGEE. The CDR3 is made up of 17 amino acids. With 0 bases removed from V and 0 bases from J, the gap between germline ends came to 12 bases. CDR3 sequence (DNA): TGTGCCAGCAGCTTGGTTCTAGCCGCTGCGAACACCGGGGAGCTGTTTTTT. Translating gives CASSLVLAAANTGELFF.